This passage covers 26 T cell receptor beta chains from one sample sequenced in a study of radiotherapy plus CTLA-4 blockade in lung cancer. Method: immunoSEQ multiplex PCR; TCRdb's copy keeps in-frame clones and lacks some. This sample yields 89,000 or so clones, of which 75% to 85% are seen a single time; approximately 3.4% belongs to the top ten. Sample: peripheral blood, taken from a patient treated with radiotherapy plus ipilimumab. The receptors were gathered from a human donor with non-small cell lung cancer who had a partial response to radiotherapy plus ipilimumab.

This clone has just one count. The chain carries TRBV6-1 and TRBJ1-6; TRBD1 aligns across 10 bases. Germline V gene sequence: CDR1 MNHNS, CDR2 SASEGT. V was clipped by 7 bases and J by 6 bases; unmatched bases: 6. The length of the CDR3 is 15 residues. This chain's CDR3 is CASNADRGGNSPLHF. CDR3 bases: TGTGCCAGCAACGCGGACAGGGGGGGTAATTCACCCCTCCACTTT.

The gene calls are TRBV11-2 and TRBJ2-7; D is unclear. V lost 5 bases and J lost 0, with 8 bases in between. Germline values: CDR1 SGHAT, CDR2 FQNNGV. The CDR3 extends over 13 amino acids. The CDR3 region has the DNA TGTGCCAGCAGCGTGCGGCTCTCCTACGAGCAGTACTTC. It codes for CASSVRLSYEQYF. The complete variable domain, with remaining parts taken from reference TRBV11-2 and TRBJ2-7, reads EAGVAQSPRYKIIEKRQSVAFWCNPISGHATLYWYQQILGQGPKLLIQFQNNGVVDDSQLPKDRFSAERLKGVDSTLKIQPAKLEDSAVYLCASSVRLSYEQYFGPGTRLTVT.

The rearrangement joins TRBV7-9 to TRBJ2-1; weak D call: TRBD2 (6 bases). Trimming took 4 bases from V and 4 from J, leaving 8 bases between them. Germline CDR1 SEHNR, CDR2 FQNEAQ (reference sequence). The CDR3 extends over 13 amino acids. The CDR3 region is CASSSAGYNEQFF. CDR3 DNA: TGTGCCAGCAGCTCTGCGGGATACAATGAGCAGTTCTTC.

The chain carries TRBV30 and TRBJ1-1, with no clear D. V dropped 1 base and J dropped 0 bases, with 6 bases sitting between them. Germline lookup yields CDR1 GTSNPN and CDR2 SVGIG (reference sequence). The CDR3 extends over 13 amino acids. CDR3 DNA: TGTGCCTGGAGTGCAGAAGTGAACACTGAAGCTTTCTTT. The encoded protein is CAWSAEVNTEAFF. The variable domain in full, completed from reference TRBV30 and TRBJ1-1, reads SQTIHQWPATLVQPVGSPLSLECTVEGTSNPNLYWYRQAAGRGLQLLFYSVGIGQISSEVPQNLSASRPQDRQFILSSKKLLLSDSGFYLCAWSAEVNTEAFFGQGTRLTVV.

The rearrangement links TRBV19 to TRBJ1-1; D is possibly TRBD1 (5 bases). V was pared by 5 bases and J by 2 bases, with 15 bases between. The CDR3 sequence is 15 residues long. Germline loops: CDR1 LNHDA, CDR2 SQIVND (reference sequence). Here the CDR3 DNA reads TGTGCCAGTAGTTGGGGGACTCAGCTCAACACTGAAGCTTTCTTT. The encoded protein is CASSWGTQLNTEAFF. Combining the CDR3 with reference TRBV19 and TRBJ1-1 gives the whole variable domain DGGITQSPKYLFRKEGQNVTLSCEQNLNHDAMYWYRQDPGQGLRLIYYSQIVNDFQKGDIAEGYSVSREKKESFPLTVTSAQKNPTAFYLCASSWGTQLNTEAFFGQGTRLTVV.

V is TRBV7-9 and J is TRBJ1-4; 7 bases map to TRBD1. CDR1 is SEHNR, CDR2 FQNEAQ, per germline (reference sequence). The CDR3 runs to 18 residues. The trim removed 5 bases at V and 5 bases at J, leaving 17 bases unmatched. CDR3 residues: CASSLIIRQGEANEKLFF. The CDR3 DNA reads TGTGCCAGCAGCCTCATCATACGACAGGGCGAGGCAAATGAAAAACTGTTTTTT.

The rearrangement links TRBV27 to TRBJ2-7; TRBD2 matches 11 bases. Losses at the gene ends were 5 bases for V and 2 bases for J; bases not matched to a gene: 5. The CDR3 loop spans 15 amino acids. Germline V CDR1 and CDR2: MNHEY, SMNVEV (reference sequence). CDR3 residues: CASSPRLAGPYEQYF. DNA of the CDR3: TGTGCCAGCAGTCCGAGACTAGCGGGACCCTACGAGCAGTACTTC.

This chain links TRBV19 with TRBJ2-1, with 12 bases identical to TRBD2. The germline CDR1 and CDR2 sequences are LNHDA and SQIVND (reference sequence). Losses at the gene ends were 2 bases for V and 1 base for J; bases not matched to a gene: 6. CDR3 length equals 18 residues. Written as DNA, the CDR3 is TGTGCCAGTAGTATAACAGCCCTAGCGGGAGGGTCCTACAATGAGCAGTTCTTC. Translation gives CASSITALAGGSYNEQFF.

The table lists this clone with a few counts. V gene TRBV7-2 combines with J gene TRBJ2-7, with 8 bases identical to TRBD1. Losses at the gene ends were 3 bases for V and 6 bases for J; bases not matched to a gene: 7. Germline-derived CDR1 and CDR2 are SGHTA and FQGNSA. This CDR3 is 14 amino acids long. The CDR3 DNA is TGTGCCAGCAGCTTTCTACAGGGGGTAGGCGAGCAGTACTTC. Amino acid sequence: CASSFLQGVGEQYF.

The chain uses TRBV7-3 and TRBJ2-2; D is undetermined. The germline gives CDR1 SGHTA, CDR2 FQGTGA. Trimming took off 3 bases at V and 0 bases at J, with 11 bases between the two ends. There are 16 residues in the CDR3. This CDR3 is CASSLVRRANTGELFF. CDR3 DNA: TGTGCCAGCAGCTTGGTTCGTCGGGCGAACACCGGGGAGCTGTTTTTT.

The genes are TRBV19 and TRBJ1-6; 7 bases fit TRBD1. V shed 7 bases and J 0 bases; nucleotides not matched to a gene: 6. The germline V gene has CDR1 LNHDA and CDR2 SQIVND (reference sequence). The CDR3 sequence is 16 residues long. CDR3 amino acids: CASTTGASSYNSPLHF. The CDR3 nucleotides are TGTGCCAGTACCACAGGGGCGAGCTCCTATAATTCACCCCTCCACTTT.

This clone has a single count. V and J are TRBV11-2 and TRBJ2-7; 8 bases are a match to TRBD1. The CDR3 consists of 17 residues. Germline V gives CDR1 SGHAT, CDR2 FQNNGV. The J segment lost 3 bases and the V segment lost 3 bases, leaving 13 bases of the junction unmatched. DNA for the CDR3: TGTGCCAGCAGCTTCCCAAGCCTCCGGACAGGGCGCTACGAGCAGTACTTC. This gives the protein CASSFPSLRTGRYEQYF.

The chain employs TRBV7-2 and TRBJ2-3, with TRBD2 matching over 14 bases. CDR1 and CDR2 from the germline V gene are SGHTA and FQGNSA. The junction had 9 bases not matched to a gene; V was cut back by 5 bases and J by 14 bases. CDR3 length: 14 residues. The CDR3 coding sequence is TGTGCCAGCAGCCTCGGGACTAGCGGGAGTTACCCGTATTTT. Its protein is CASSLGTSGSYPYF.

The chain employs TRBV25-1 and TRBJ2-7; tentatively, D is TRBD1 (5 bases). Germline CDR1 MGHDK, CDR2 SYGVNS. The CDR3 spans 15 residues. Trimming took 6 bases from V and 5 from J, leaving 20 bases between them. CDR3 protein: CASSNGAIGHHEQYF. CDR3 DNA: TGTGCCAGCAGCAATGGGGCAATTGGCCATCACGAGCAGTACTTC.

The genes are TRBV28 and TRBJ2-7, with 8 bases lining up with TRBD1. V gave up 6 bases and J gave up 6 bases; unmatched junction bases: 10. The CDR3 has 14 amino acids. The V gene's germline CDR1 is MDHEN and CDR2 SYDVKM. The CDR3 loop reads CASRYRDRRGEQYF. In DNA form, the CDR3 reads TGTGCCAGCAGATACAGGGACAGGAGGGGCGAGCAGTACTTC.

J is TRBJ2-2 and V is TRBV30, with 10 nucleotides matching TRBD2. V gave up 0 bases and J gave up 5 bases; unmatched junction bases: 6. The germline gives CDR1 GTSNPN, CDR2 SVGIG (reference sequence). This CDR3 contains 16 residues. CDR3 bases: TGTGCCTGGAGTGTACTTAGCGGGAGGCCAACCGGGGAGCTGTTTTTT. Translated: CAWSVLSGRPTGELFF.

The chain couples TRBV18 to TRBJ1-4, with 11 bases matching TRBD1. The CDR3 covers 17 residues. The V and J ends lost 3 bases and 4 bases, in that order; junction bases with no gene match: 7. Per the germline V gene, CDR1 is KGHSH and CDR2 is LQKENI. Here the CDR3 reads CASSPVDRGPNNEKLFF. The CDR3 region has the DNA TGTGCCAGCTCACCGGTGGACAGGGGGCCCAATAATGAAAAACTGTTTTTT.

This chain uses TRBV7-8 with TRBJ2-7; D is unclear. V was clipped by 2 bases and J by 3 bases, with 14 bases between them. The germline V gene encodes CDR1 SGHVS and CDR2 FQNEAQ. The CDR3 has 15 residues. The CDR3 sequence is CASSLSVVNSYEQYF. CDR3 coding DNA: TGTGCCAGCAGCTTATCAGTGGTTAACAGCTACGAGCAGTACTTC.

CDR3 in amino acids: CSVGEGGRARETQYF. CDR3 sequence (DNA): TGCAGCGTTGGGGAAGGCGGGAGGGCCCGGGAGACCCAGTACTTC. The chain is built from TRBV29-1 and TRBJ2-5; TRBD2 matches 9 bases. This CDR3 has 15 residues. From germline, CDR1 is SQVTM and CDR2 ANQGSEA. J was trimmed by 5 bases and V by 4 bases; bases with no gene match: 11.

The chain has TRBV7-3 and TRBJ2-1; 10 positions match TRBD1. V was pared by 5 bases and J by 9 bases, with 10 bases of the junction left unmatched. Germline assignment: CDR1 SGHTA and CDR2 FQGTGA. The CDR3 length is 15 residues. CDR3 sequence: CASSAGTGVWGEQFF. CDR3 DNA sequence: TGTGCCAGCAGCGCCGGGACAGGGGTTTGGGGTGAGCAGTTCTTC. The whole variable domain, filled in from reference TRBV7-3 and TRBJ2-1, reads GAGVSQTPSNKVTEKGKYVELRCDPISGHTALYWYRQSLGQGPEFLIYFQGTGAADDSGLPNDRFFAVRPEGSVSTLKIQRTERGDSAVYLCASSAGTGVWGEQFFGPGTRLTVL.

The rearrangement links TRBV30 to TRBJ2-2; D gene unclear. CDR3 length equals 14 residues. Germline assignment: CDR1 GTSNPN and CDR2 SVGIG (reference sequence). The V end lost 4 bases, the J end lost 0 bases, and 9 bases lay between the germline ends. The CDR3 DNA sequence: TGTGCCTGGAATCGTATCTCGAACACCGGGGAGCTGTTTTTT. This translates into CAWNRISNTGELFF.

This clone was seen more than once but under ten times. The chain recombines TRBV10-3 with TRBJ2-7; 7 bases line up with TRBD2. V dropped 3 bases and J dropped 0; count of bases not matched to a gene: 5. The CDR3 contains 15 residues. Germline V gene lookup returns CDR1 ENHRY and CDR2 SYGVKD. The CDR3 DNA follows: TGTGCCATCAGTGACCGGCGGGGGAGCTCCTACGAGCAGTACTTC. It encodes CAISDRRGSSYEQYF.

This chain joins TRBV14 and TRBJ1-1, with D possibly being TRBD1 (5 bases). The CDR3 covers 15 residues. CDR1 and CDR2 from the germline V gene are SGHDN and FVKESK. Trimming stripped 0 bases from V and 2 bases from J, with 10 bases between. CDR3: CASSQDTGSNTEAFF. The CDR3 nucleotides read TGTGCCAGCAGCCAAGATACAGGTAGCAACACTGAAGCTTTCTTT.

The chain couples TRBV28 to TRBJ2-5; tentatively, D is TRBD1 (7 bases). The germline CDR1 and CDR2 sequences are MDHEN and SYDVKM. CDR3 size: 17 residues. The ends were cut back, 4 bases at V and 7 bases at J, with 25 bases in the middle. The CDR3 coding sequence is TGTGCCAGCAGTTATCCAGGGGGGACGCACCATGAAGGGACCCAGTACTTC. Translating it yields CASSYPGGTHHEGTQYF.

This clone was seen a few times. The chain couples TRBV6-4 to TRBJ2-1; 9 nucleotides align to TRBD2. Germline-derived CDR1 and CDR2 are MRHNA and SNTAGT. CDR3 size: 15 residues. Trimming removed 0 bases from V and 3 bases from J; junction bases left unmatched: 0. The CDR3 coding sequence is TGTGCCAGCAGTGACTCTAGCGGGAGCTACAATGAGCAGTTCTTC. Translating gives CASSDSSGSYNEQFF.

This clone appeared a few times. The V call is TRBV19, the J call TRBJ1-4; D is perhaps TRBD1 (6 bases). From germline, CDR1 is LNHDA and CDR2 SQIVND (reference sequence). V lost 6 bases to trimming and J lost 7 bases, with 15 bases between them. CDR3 length equals 14 residues. DNA for the CDR3: TGTGCCAGTAGGCCAGGGGCGACGTTTGAAAAACTGTTTTTT. Translating gives CASRPGATFEKLFF.